This TCR beta chain comes out of a study of T cells expressing NK-cell markers. Germline CDR1 reads LNHNV; CDR2 reads YYDKDF (reference sequence). CDR3 length: 16 amino acids. In generating TCR beta cDNA, 5'RACE template switching with UMIs was used. For each CDR3 protein, TCRdb gives one entry from its re-call of the 5' RACE reads, without DNA. This sample carries about 460,000 distinct CDR3 sequences, with 1.4% going to the ten biggest clones. This chain uses TRBV15 with TRBJ2-5; TCRdb names TRBD2, which stays unverified in the absence of DNA. Sequencing was performed on blood T cells: a sorted CD56 or NKG2C T cell subset, CD4+ or CD8+ T cells, or bulk PBMC T cells (not recorded which). This receptor was obtained from a woman aged 45-65 years in good health. The CDR3 reads CATRGEVGAYQETQYF.